This TCR beta chain was sequenced in a study of breast tumors, draining lymph nodes, adjacent tissues. Whole-study results and caveats: Tumor repertoires ranked between lymph nodes and nontumor tissue in diversity, with V and J gene preferences.

Axillary draining lymph nodes of breast cancer patients supplied the node samples. The CDR3 is made up of 15 amino acids. Germline CDR1 reads SNHLY; CDR2 reads FYNNEI. The V and J ends lost 8 bases and 9 bases respectively, with 20 bases between them. MiXCR, run by TCRdb on the multiplex PCR reads, gives a single entry per CDR3 protein. The sample holds over 100,000 distinct CDR3 sequences, about 20% seen once. This clonotype was counted at least ten times. Its target is unknown. Sequencing was carried out using axillary lymph node tissue. The chain joins TRBV2 to TRBJ1-6; D possibly corresponds to TRBD1 (5 bases). This TCR was recovered from a female donor with breast cancer. Some clones in this sample may be carry-over from other donors' samples. CDR3 sequence reads: CASRDSPGNGSPLHF. The CDR3 region has the DNA TGTGCCAGCCGGGACTCGCCGGGAAATGGTTCACCCCTCCACTTT.